This record concerns one T cell receptor beta chain sequence. PCR amplification relied on 60 Vbeta primers (plus 13 Jbeta primers). The data were produced by immunoSEQ multiplex PCR, yet TCRdb's version contains in-frame clones alone and is incomplete. The sample yields around 110,000 clones, 70% to 80% seen once. This specimen comes from a study of cytomegalovirus exposure and HLA in healthy donors. From germline, CDR1 is MNHEY and CDR2 SVGAGI. V dropped 2 bases and J dropped 4 bases, with 14 bases sitting between them. The CDR3 spans 15 residues. The sequencing sample was made of PBMCs. The chain links TRBV6-5 to TRBJ1-1; D may be TRBD1 (5 bases). This receptor was obtained from a woman in her late teens or twenties in good health and CMV-seronegative. CDR3 residues: CASSYGRDSPTEAFF. DNA of the CDR3: TGTGCCAGCAGTTACGGACGTGACAGCCCCACTGAAGCTTTCTTT.